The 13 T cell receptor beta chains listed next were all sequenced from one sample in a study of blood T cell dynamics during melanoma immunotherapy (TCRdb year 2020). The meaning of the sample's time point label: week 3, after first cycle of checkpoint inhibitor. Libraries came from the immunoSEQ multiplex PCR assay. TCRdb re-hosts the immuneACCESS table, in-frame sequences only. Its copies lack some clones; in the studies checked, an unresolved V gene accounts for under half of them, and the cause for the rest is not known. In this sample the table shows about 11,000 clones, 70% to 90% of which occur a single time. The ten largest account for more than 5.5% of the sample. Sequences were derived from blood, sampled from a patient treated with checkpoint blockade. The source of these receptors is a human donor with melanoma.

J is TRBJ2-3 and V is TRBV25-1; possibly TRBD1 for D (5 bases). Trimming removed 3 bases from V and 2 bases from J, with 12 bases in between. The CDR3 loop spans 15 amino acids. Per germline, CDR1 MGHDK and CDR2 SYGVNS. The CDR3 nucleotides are TGTGCCAGCAGTGATCTCGACAGAAACACAGATACGCAGTATTTT. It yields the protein CASSDLDRNTDTQYF.

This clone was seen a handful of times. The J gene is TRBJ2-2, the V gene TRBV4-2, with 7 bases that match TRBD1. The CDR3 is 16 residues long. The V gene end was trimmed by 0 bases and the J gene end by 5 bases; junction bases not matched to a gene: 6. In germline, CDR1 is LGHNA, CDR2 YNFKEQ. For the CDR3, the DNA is TGTGCCAGCAGCCAAGACGAGGGGGCCGTTACCGGGGAGCTGTTTTTT. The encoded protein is CASSQDEGAVTGELFF.

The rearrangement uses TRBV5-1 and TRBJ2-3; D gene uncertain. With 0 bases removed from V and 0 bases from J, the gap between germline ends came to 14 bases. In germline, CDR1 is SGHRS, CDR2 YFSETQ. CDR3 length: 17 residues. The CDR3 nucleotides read TGCGCCAGCAGCTTGGGCGGCCCCGGGTCTAGCACAGATACGCAGTATTTT. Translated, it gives CASSLGGPGSSTDTQYF.

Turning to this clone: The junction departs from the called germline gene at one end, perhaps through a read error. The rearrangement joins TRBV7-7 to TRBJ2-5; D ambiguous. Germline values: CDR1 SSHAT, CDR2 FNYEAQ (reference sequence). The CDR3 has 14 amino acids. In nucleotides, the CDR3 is TGTGCTAGCAGCCCCGGCCCATCGGTAGAGACCCAGTACTTC. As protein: CASSPGPSVETQYF.

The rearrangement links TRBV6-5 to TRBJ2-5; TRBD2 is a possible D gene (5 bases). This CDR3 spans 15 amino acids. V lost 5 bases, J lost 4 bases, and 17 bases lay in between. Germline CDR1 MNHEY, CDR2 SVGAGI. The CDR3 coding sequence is TGTGCCAGCAGTCGCCGAAACAGCGGTCTAGAGACCCAGTACTTC. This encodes CASSRRNSGLETQYF.

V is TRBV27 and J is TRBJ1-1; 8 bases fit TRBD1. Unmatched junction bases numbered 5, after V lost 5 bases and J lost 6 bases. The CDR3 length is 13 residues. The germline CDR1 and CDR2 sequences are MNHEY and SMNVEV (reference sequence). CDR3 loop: CASSPDRVAEAFF. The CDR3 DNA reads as TGTGCCAGCAGTCCGGACAGGGTCGCTGAAGCTTTCTTT.

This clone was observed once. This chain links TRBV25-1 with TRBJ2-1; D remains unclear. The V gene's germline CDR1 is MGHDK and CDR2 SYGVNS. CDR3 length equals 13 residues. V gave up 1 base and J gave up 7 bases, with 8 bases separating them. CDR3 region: CASSEWVRNEQFF. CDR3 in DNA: TGTGCCAGCAGTGAATGGGTCAGAAATGAGCAGTTCTTC.

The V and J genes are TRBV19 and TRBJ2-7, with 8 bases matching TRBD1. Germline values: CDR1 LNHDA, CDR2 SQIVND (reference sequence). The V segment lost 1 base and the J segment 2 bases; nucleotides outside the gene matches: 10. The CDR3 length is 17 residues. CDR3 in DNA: TGTGCCAGTAGTATAGGGGGGACAGGTTCCTACACCTACGAGCAGTACTTC. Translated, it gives CASSIGGTGSYTYEQYF.

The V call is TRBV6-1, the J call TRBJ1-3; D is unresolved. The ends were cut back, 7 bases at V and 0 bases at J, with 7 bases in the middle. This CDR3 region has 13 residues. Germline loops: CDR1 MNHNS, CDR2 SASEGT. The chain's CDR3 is CASTADSGNTIYF. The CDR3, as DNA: TGTGCCAGCACCGCCGACTCTGGAAACACCATATATTTT.

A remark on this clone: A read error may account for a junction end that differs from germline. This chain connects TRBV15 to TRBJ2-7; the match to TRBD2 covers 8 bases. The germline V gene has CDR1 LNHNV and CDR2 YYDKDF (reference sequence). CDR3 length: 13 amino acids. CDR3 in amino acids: CATGSGGPYEQYF. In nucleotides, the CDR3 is TGTGCCACCGGCAGCGGGGGTCCCTACGAGCAGTACTTC.

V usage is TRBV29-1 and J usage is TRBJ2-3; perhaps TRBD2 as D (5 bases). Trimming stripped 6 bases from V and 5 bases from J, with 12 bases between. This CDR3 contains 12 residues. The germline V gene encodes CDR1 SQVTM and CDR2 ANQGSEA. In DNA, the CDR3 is TGCAGCGTGAACCGGGGTCAAGATACGCAGTATTTT. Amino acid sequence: CSVNRGQDTQYF.

CDR3 amino acids: CASSLGTSGGYNEQFF. For the CDR3, the DNA is TGTGCCAGCAGCTTAGGGACTAGCGGGGGATACAATGAGCAGTTCTTC. V and J are TRBV7-6 and TRBJ2-1; 13 bases are shared with TRBD2. V gave up 1 base and J gave up 4 bases; unmatched junction bases: 1. Germline assignment: CDR1 SGHVS and CDR2 FNYEAQ. The CDR3 is 16 amino acids.

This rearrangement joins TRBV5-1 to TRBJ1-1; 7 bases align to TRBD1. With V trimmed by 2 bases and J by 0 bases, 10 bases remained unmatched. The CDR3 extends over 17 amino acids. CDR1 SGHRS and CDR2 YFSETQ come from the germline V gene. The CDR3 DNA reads TGCGCCAGCAGCTTCGTCCGGCAGGGGGTCATGAACACTGAAGCTTTCTTT. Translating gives CASSFVRQGVMNTEAFF. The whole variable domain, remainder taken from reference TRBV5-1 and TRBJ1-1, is KAGVTQTPRYLIKTRGQQVTLSCSPISGHRSVSWYQQTPGQGLQFLFEYFSETQRNKGNFPGRFSGRQFSNSRSEMNVSTLELGDSALYLCASSFVRQGVMNTEAFFGQGTRLTVV.